Listed here is a single T cell receptor beta chain. This specimen belongs to a study of blood T cell repertoires in COVID-19. The study assigned cohorts using participant-reported clinical history. V trimming: 7 bases; J trimming: 2 bases; junction bases outside the gene matches: 8. CDR1 LNHDA and CDR2 SQIVND come from the germline V gene (reference sequence). The CDR3 has 15 residues. Original handling: Estimated nucleated cell counts came from reference gene primer amplification. Assay: immunoSEQ multiplex PCR; the TCRdb copy retains only in-frame clones and omits some. The V and J calls and clone size are taken from that table; D and trimming were inferred from the DNA. Seen here are about 210,000 clones, around 85% observed once, and the top ten hold under 20%.

This clonotype originated in a middle-aged man who had recovered from COVID-19. This chain links TRBV19 with TRBJ2-3; the match to TRBD2 covers 8 bases. Material: PBMCs or T cells enriched from blood (not recorded which). The CDR3 DNA sequence: TGTGCCAGTAATGGGGCGGGAGGACTCACAGATACGCAGTATTTT. Translated, it gives CASNGAGGLTDTQYF. The full variable domain, with the rest looked up from reference TRBV19 and TRBJ2-3, is DGGITQSPKYLFRKEGQNVTLSCEQNLNHDAMYWYRQDPGQGLRLIYYSQIVNDFQKGDIAEGYSVSREKKESFPLTVTSAQKNPTAFYLCASNGAGGLTDTQYFGPGTRLTVL.